The rows below give T cell receptor beta chains drawn from one sample of a study of blood T cells in healthy people across ages. MiXCR, applied by TCRdb to the 5' RACE reads, yields one record per CDR3 protein. The repertoire includes about 1.6 million distinct CDR3 sequences, about 32% of them detected once, and about 10% sits in the top ten. Sequencing was done on a sample of blood. The source of these receptors is a woman in her 30s in good health. CDR3s include the opening cysteine and the closing phenylalanine or tryptophan. For some rows the clone size is stated as once, few or many, or as a class when expanded; others skip it.

clone_size j_call cdr3_length v_call cdr3_aa
few TRBJ2-5 14 TRBV9 CASSVRPRGETQYF
. TRBJ2-3 16 TRBV27 CASSLIGAAGGDTQYF
. TRBJ1-4 15 TRBV5-1 CASSVGQGMNEKLFF
few TRBJ2-1 11 TRBV20-1 CSASWNNEQFF
once TRBJ2-1 15 TRBV27 CASSTIQREGNEQFF
. TRBJ1-2 14 TRBV7-2 CASSSPRVVFGYTF
few TRBJ2-1 17 TRBV12-3/TRBV12-4 CASSLRQVVGSYNEQFF
. TRBJ1-4 14 TRBV10-3 CAISGTGGYEKLFF
few TRBJ2-7 14 TRBV6-2/TRBV6-3 CASSYTSGSYEQYF
few TRBJ2-7 15 TRBV5-8 CASSSNWPRPYEQYF
. TRBJ2-7 16 TRBV19 CASSPPFGKGVYEQYF
few TRBJ1-2 16 TRBV20-1 CSARDGQKLWDYGYTF
few TRBJ2-3 18 TRBV7-2 CASSLDFRDSSSTDTQYF
few TRBJ2-5 17 TRBV11-1 CASSSGTSGENQETQYF
few TRBJ2-6 14 TRBV2 CASRDDSGANVLTF
. TRBJ2-1 13 TRBV7-2 CASSLARGDREFF
few TRBJ2-7 15 TRBV6-2/TRBV6-3 CASSSAGGGNYEQYF
few TRBJ2-5 14 TRBV12-3/TRBV12-4 CASSLAGLDETQYF
. TRBJ2-3 19 TRBV4-1 CASSQEGTSGRRSTDTQYF
. TRBJ2-5 17 TRBV4-2 CASSQEWGDRPQETQYF
. TRBJ2-3 12 TRBV7-9 CASSWVTDTQYF
. TRBJ1-4 15 TRBV4-1 CASSSLRDTRRKLFF
few TRBJ2-1 18 TRBV5-1 CASSPGGSGRSTYNEQFF
few TRBJ2-7 15 TRBV20-1 CSARDPGTPKNEQYF
. TRBJ2-3 15 TRBV20-1 CSASTGDRGTDTQYF
few TRBJ2-3 17 TRBV27 CASTFYRTGGRADTQYF
few TRBJ2-7 15 TRBV3-1 CASSQETGFVDEQYF
few TRBJ1-1 12 TRBV12-3/TRBV12-4 CASKPRGAEAFF
. TRBJ2-3 15 TRBV28 CASTSLEAPKRTQYF